The clone carrying this TCR beta chain was observed a handful of times. Its antigen is not identified. The data were taken from a study of blood T cells in healthy people across ages. Using a J-beta primer mix together with a sample-barcoded 5' primer, a second PCR was run for roughly 6 to 12 cycles. MiXCR, applied by TCRdb to the 5' RACE reads, yields one record per CDR3 protein. The table shows 540,000 or so distinct CDR3 sequences, with around half occurring only once. Points from the study as a whole: The study regarded diversity estimates from one million T cells as underestimates. TCR beta diversity, measured per million T cells, fell in a roughly linear way with age.

Donors gave 8 to 10 milliliters of peripheral blood apiece. Total RNA amounts of at least 5 micrograms were extracted per sample. The sequence was collected from a man older than 75 in good health. The sample consisted of blood.

The CDR3 reads CASSPSAGDEQFF. The CDR3 DNA reads as TGTGCCAGCTCTCCCTCGGCTGGCGATGAGCAGTTCTTC. V usage is TRBV18 and J usage is TRBJ2-1, with D unclear. This CDR3 has 13 residues. Germline CDR1 and CDR2: KGHSH and LQKENI. Trimming removed 6 bases from V and 8 bases from J, with 14 bases in between.